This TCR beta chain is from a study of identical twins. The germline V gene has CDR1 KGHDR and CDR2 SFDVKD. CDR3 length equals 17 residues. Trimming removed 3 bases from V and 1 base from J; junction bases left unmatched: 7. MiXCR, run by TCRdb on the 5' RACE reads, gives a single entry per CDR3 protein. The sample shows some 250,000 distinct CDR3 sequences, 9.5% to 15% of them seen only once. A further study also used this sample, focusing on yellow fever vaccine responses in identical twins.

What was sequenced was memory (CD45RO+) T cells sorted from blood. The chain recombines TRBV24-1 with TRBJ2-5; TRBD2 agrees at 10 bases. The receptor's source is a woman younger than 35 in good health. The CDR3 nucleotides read TGTGCCACCAGTGATATCGAACTAGCGGGGACCCAAGAGACCCAGTACTTC. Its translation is CATSDIELAGTQETQYF.